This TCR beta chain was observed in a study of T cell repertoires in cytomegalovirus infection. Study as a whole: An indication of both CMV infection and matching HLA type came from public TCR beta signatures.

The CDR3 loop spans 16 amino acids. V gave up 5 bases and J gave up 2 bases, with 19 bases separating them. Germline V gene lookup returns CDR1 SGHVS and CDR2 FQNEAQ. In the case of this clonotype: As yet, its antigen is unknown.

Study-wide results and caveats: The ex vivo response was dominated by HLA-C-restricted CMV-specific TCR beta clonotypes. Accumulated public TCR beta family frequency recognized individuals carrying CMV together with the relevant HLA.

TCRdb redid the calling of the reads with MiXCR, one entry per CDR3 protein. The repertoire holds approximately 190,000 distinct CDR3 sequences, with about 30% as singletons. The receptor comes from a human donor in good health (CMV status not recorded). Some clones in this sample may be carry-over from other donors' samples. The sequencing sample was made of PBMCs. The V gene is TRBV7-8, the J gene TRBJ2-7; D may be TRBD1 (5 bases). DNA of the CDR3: TGTGCCAGCAGCAGGGGTGCATTACAGAGCACCTACGAGCAGTACTTC. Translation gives CASSRGALQSTYEQYF.